This T cell receptor beta chain was obtained from a study of T cells after yellow fever vaccination. TCRdb re-called the 5' RACE reads through MiXCR, storing one row per CDR3 protein. The table includes approximately 150,000 distinct CDR3 sequences, around 9% detected once. This clonotype came up a few times. V was clipped by 1 base and J by 0 bases; unmatched bases: 5. Germline V gene data show CDR1 as SGHVS and CDR2 as FQNEAQ. The CDR3 extends over 17 amino acids. This TCR derives from a man aged 18 to 30 who received the YFV17D yellow fever vaccine. V usage is TRBV7-8 and J usage is TRBJ1-3; TRBD1 aligns across 8 bases. The source material was CD8+ T cells sorted from PBMCs, sampled 45 days after the yellow fever booster vaccination. CDR3 amino acids: CASSLVGTGASGNTIYF. As DNA, the CDR3 is TGTGCCAGCAGCTTAGTTGGGACAGGAGCCTCTGGAAACACCATATATTTT. Using reference TRBV7-8 and TRBJ1-3 for the parts outside the CDR3, the full variable domain is GAGVSQSPRYKVAKRGQDVALRCDPISGHVSLFWYQQALGQGPEFLTYFQNEAQLDKSGLPSDRFFAERPEGSVSTLKIQRTQQEDSAVYLCASSLVGTGASGNTIYFGEGSWLTVV.